This T cell receptor beta chain was captured by sequencing in a study of T cell responses to AZD1222 COVID-19 vaccine. Measured with immunoSEQ multiplex PCR; TCRdb has only the in-frame clones, and not every one. The repertoire holds approximately 170,000 clones, with roughly 92% as singletons. This CDR3 spans 13 amino acids. Losses at the gene ends were 6 bases for V and 1 base for J; bases not matched to a gene: 3. Per the germline V gene, CDR1 is SGDLS and CDR2 is YYNGEE. Study outcomes and limitations: Spike regions recognized by vaccine-associated CD4 TCRs spanned the protein, led by 160-218 and 743-854. Reportedly, nearly half of unique spike TCRs recognized epitopes outside B.1.351/B.1.1.7 mutations. Breadth and depth of Spike-specific TCRs rose after two AZD1222 doses. Among the donors, most were white British and more were female, and clonal diversity was possibly underestimated.

With respect to this clone: Its antigen is not identified.

The chain carries TRBV9 and TRBJ1-1; 7 bases align to TRBD1. This receptor was identified in an adult in good health. The sample here was peripheral blood, taken on day 0 of AZD1222 vaccination. The CDR3 region has the DNA TGTGCCAGCACCAGACAGGGGAACACTGAAGCTTTCTTT. Translated, it gives CASTRQGNTEAFF.